The source of this T cell receptor beta chain is a study of cytomegalovirus exposure and HLA in healthy donors (dated by TCRdb to 2015 to 2018). The study in broad terms: A later analysis indicated that the roughly 120 validation repertoires were generated on the platform also employed for the 666 repertoires of the first cohort. The study aimed to test whether cataloging public T cell receptors could reveal signatures of past pathogen exposure. In addition to the first cohort of roughly 700 subjects, a separate validation cohort of around 110 different subjects was used. To predict cytomegalovirus infection status, the study combined high-throughput TCR immunosequencing, statistical association of individual TCRs with disease status, and machine learning. Points the paper makes about the study in general: The classifier was reported to diagnose cytomegalovirus status with high specificity and sensitivity in both the original and validation cohorts. While some public TCRs were present in many individuals, most TCR sequences turned up only very rarely across donors. All 120 or so repertoires were used to score co-occurrence in the validation cohort in a later analysis, because that analysis had no HLA typing for the cohort. A later analysis found that TCRs clustered in the first cohort also tended to co-occur in the 100 to 150 validation repertoires, with 90% to 95% of cluster scores above 0. Three of the identified cytomegalovirus-associated TCR beta chains were confirmed in vitro to be specific for cytomegalovirus antigens. It was suggested by the authors that the approach could potentially be generalized to other disease states and immunological phenotypes. In the study, roughly 160 TCR beta chains were listed as associated with cytomegalovirus.

Separate from the roughly 650-subject first cohort, the validation cohort of over 90 subjects was the group to which the donors belonged. Reading the germline V gene gives CDR1 SGHNT and CDR2 YENEEA. V is cut by 2 bases and J by 1 base, and the space between the germline ends is 8 bases. The CDR3, from cysteine to phenylalanine, totals 14 residues. This entry keeps only the CDR3 DNA: 42 bases, framed from base 1. With regard to this clone: What this receptor recognizes is not known. Nothing much larger sits one base from this clone, and base qualities are not available.

Library preparation employed the immunoSEQ multiplex PCR assay. The authors' pipeline ran thus. A statistical classification framework was developed to diagnose cytomegalovirus status using the catalog of TCR beta chain sequences. The immuneACCESS repertoire file appears here via TCRdb, limited to in-frame rearrangements. These files lack a portion of the clones; in checked studies, under half of the deficit traces to unresolved V genes, and the cause of the others is not known. That table furnishes V, J and clone size, whereas the DNA furnished D and trimming. The sample table contains under 200,000 clones; only one count was recorded for roughly 77% of them. The ten most abundant clones make up around 1.3% of the sample.

Sequenced sample: PBMCs. The sequence came from a woman aged 25 to 45 in good health and CMV-seronegative. Recombination joined TRBV11-3 with TRBJ1-1; tentative D gene TRBD1, with 6 bases matching. The CDR3 is CASSLTGRNTEAFF. The base sequence is TGTGCCAGCAGCTTAACAGGGAGGAACACTGAAGCTTTCTTT.